This T cell receptor (beta chain) comes out of a study of blood T cell repertoires in COVID-19. About the research overall: From the United States, Italy and Spain came samples of acute and convalescent COVID-19.

Original methodology: Cell counts per sample came from amplifying reference gene primers. Sequencing used immunoSEQ multiplex PCR; TCRdb keeps in-frame clones, though not all of them. D and trimming were read from the DNA, whereas the V and J calls and clone size are those reported in that table. The table has approximately 50,000 clones, 80% to 90% seen once. The CDR3 spans 13 residues. CDR1 is SGHTA and CDR2 is FQGNSA in the germline V gene. V lost 1 base, J lost 6 bases, and 9 bases lay in between. The source material was peripheral blood. The J gene is TRBJ1-1, the V gene TRBV7-2; a possible D gene is TRBD1 (6 bases). This receptor was identified in a woman older than 75 with acute or convalescent COVID-19. As DNA, the CDR3 is TGTGCCAGCAGCTTAGACAGGGCTCCTGAAGCTTTCTTT. It is translated as CASSLDRAPEAFF.